This T cell receptor (beta chain) was recorded in a study of blood T cell repertoires in COVID-19 (dated by TCRdb to 2018 to 2021). Concerning the study at large: Samples from collaborators originated in the United States, Italy and Spain and spanned both the acute and convalescent phases of COVID-19. The dataset comprised deeply sampled blood TCRbeta repertoires from subjects exposed to, actively infected with, or recovered from COVID-19. The repertoires were released in a freely available public database intended as a resource for research on the immune response to SARS-CoV-2. The prospective study material was composed of cDNA or gDNA derived from T cells, B-cell-depleted T cells, or PBMCs. Where HLA class I and class II types were available, the types were taken from metadata supplied by the sample provider, not from assay-based typing. Sample metadata almost always included a de-identified subject ID, COVID-19 status, age in years and sex. The samples were drawn from the first 160 participants of the ongoing ImmuneRACE study and from 1,200 or so subjects provided by 6 global collaborators. Overall study outcomes, separate from this receptor: The quantity of clinical and demographic metadata differed by source and by participant and was supplied without curation.

TCRbeta CDR3 regions were amplified from genomic DNA using the immunoSEQ Assay, a bias-controlled multiplex PCR. The original methods were these. Within the assay, amplification of reference gene primers was used to estimate how many nucleated cells each sample contained. To quantify the absolute abundance of each unique TCRbeta CDR3 rearrangement, sequence reads were collapsed and filtered. For each sample, productive Simpson clonality was calculated as the square root of Simpson's diversity index across productive rearrangements. Here the immuneACCESS table is served through TCRdb, limited to in-frame sequences with V and J called. Missing clones are a known gap in these copies; in checked studies unresolved V genes cover under half, and the rest lacks a known reason. V, J and clone size are those of that table, while D and trimming were read from the DNA. This sample lists hundreds of thousands of clones; around 85% were detected once. The leading ten clones occupy around 19% of the sample.

Worth noting for this clone: This receptor's antigen is unknown. Base quality data are lacking; no much larger clone is found one base away.

Participants in the prospective study were enrolled through a virtual design, were aged about 18 to 100 years, and lived in about 25 United States geographic areas. In the prospective study, cohorts were assigned on the basis of participant-reported clinical history obtained from a screening survey and a study questionnaire. For ImmuneRACE Cohort 3, a participant was defined as recovered based on two consecutive negative NP/OP PCR tests, clearance by a healthcare professional, or resolution of symptoms. In the prospective study, whole blood, serum and a nasopharyngeal or oropharyngeal swab were collected from each participant by mobile phlebotomists. Additional blood draws and questionnaires over an approximately two-month period could optionally be provided by prospective study participants. Prospective study blood samples were shipped either frozen or at room temperature before DNA extraction.

The CDR3 has 14 amino acids, counting the end cysteine and phenylalanine. Only CDR3 DNA remains: 42 bases, in frame from the first base. Sequences SGHNT (CDR1) and YYREEE (CDR2) are obtained from the germline V gene (reference sequence). V trim: 5 bases; J trim: 4 bases; unmatched bases: 7. The V and J segments used are TRBV5-4 and TRBJ1-2, with 8 central nucleotides matching TRBD1. The sample taken for sequencing was PBMCs or T cells enriched from blood (not recorded which). This sequence was found in a middle-aged man who had recovered from COVID-19. The DNA is as follows: TGTGCCAGCAGTTACCGGGACAGGAGCTATGGCTACACCTTC. Translated, it reads CASSYRDRSYGYTF.